These T cell receptor beta chains were read from a single sample in a study of beta chain features in type 1 diabetes. Method: immunoSEQ multiplex PCR; TCRdb's copy keeps in-frame clones and lacks some. The sample lists approximately 280,000 clones; approximately 16% were seen once. Sample: naive CD4+ T cells from blood. The source is a man aged 18 to 29 with type 1 diabetes. Both conserved end residues are trimmed from each CDR3. Fields, in order: V gene, clone size, J gene, CDR3 protein. A row's size may be missing; if present it is once, few, many or a size class.

TRBV10-3	NA	TRBJ2-1	AISGEQNNEQF
TRBV5-1	NA	TRBJ2-2	ASSFGQGRTGELF
TRBV4-1	few	TRBJ1-2	ASSQPGQGNGYT
TRBV6-1	NA	TRBJ2-4	ASRALSVAKNIQY
TRBV30	few	TRBJ2-7	AWSRTGGSYEQY
TRBV15	NA	TRBJ2-7	ATSREGRGLAEQY
TRBV6-6	few	TRBJ2-1	ASSQGQGPYNEQF
TRBV7-2	few	TRBJ2-5	ASSLGGPGGETQY
TRBV7-2	few	TRBJ1-1	ASSLVFRQPNTEAF
TRBV15	few	TRBJ2-1	ATSGSGLSGRLNEQF
TRBV25-1	NA	TRBJ2-7	ASRGLAFYEQY
TRBV15	NA	TRBJ1-1	ATSRKMTNTEAF
TRBV7-2	NA	TRBJ1-1	ASSSRGWNTEAF
TRBV2	NA	TRBJ2-3	ASRSGLARADTQY
TRBV2	few	TRBJ2-6	ASSAGTGVTGANVLT
TRBV29-1	few	TRBJ2-5	SGTGIQETQY
TRBV5-4	few	TRBJ2-7	ASKVGTSDSYEQY
TRBV2	few	TRBJ2-5	ASRLRAGGVFETQY
TRBV25-1	NA	TRBJ2-1	ASTPPGSRQNEQF
TRBV2	NA	TRBJ1-5	ASNGVRGFHQPQH
TRBV9	NA	TRBJ2-2	ASSPLGGGATGELF
TRBV18	few	TRBJ2-7	ASSPGSSYEQY
TRBV7-9	few	TRBJ1-2	ASSLSTESYGYT
TRBV5-4	NA	TRBJ1-2	ASSQGTGTGVNYGYT
TRBV4-1	NA	TRBJ2-1	ASSQFTSGSRDEQF
TRBV30	few	TRBJ2-7	ACKPGGYEQY
TRBV7-2	NA	TRBJ2-5	ASSLVVRETQY
TRBV30	few	TRBJ1-2	AWTGGYT
TRBV30	few	TRBJ2-2	AWSVAVHTGELF
TRBV7-9	NA	TRBJ2-5	ASSRRTGLQETQY
TRBV28	few	TRBJ1-2	ASSLSRDYGYT
TRBV27	few	TRBJ1-6	ASSPLRQGVFPLH
TRBV4-3	few	TRBJ2-1	ASSQGLAGANEQF
TRBV18	NA	TRBJ1-5	ASSPGQNQPQH
TRBV5-1	NA	TRBJ1-2	ASSGAGFLGYT
TRBV9	NA	TRBJ2-3	ASSSRLGGTDTQY
TRBV28	NA	TRBJ2-7	ASSSLDSSYEQY
TRBV30	few	TRBJ2-4	AWRTTGAKNIQY
TRBV4-3	few	TRBJ1-1	ASSQERVTEAF
TRBV18	NA	TRBJ2-7	ASSPRVGQDYEQY
TRBV2	once	TRBJ1-2	ASSEQGYGYT
TRBV18	few	TRBJ2-7	ASSLAGDSSYEQY
TRBV7-9	few	TRBJ2-1	ASSLDGGGSYNEQF
TRBV12-2	NA	TRBJ2-7	ASRKGQGSPYEQY
TRBV7-8	few	TRBJ2-7	ASSQTGGAWYEQY
TRBV30	NA	TRBJ2-7	AWSVLTDPSDEQY
TRBV30	NA	TRBJ1-2	AWSGLTGYGYT
TRBV7-9	NA	TRBJ2-3	ASSFPFSTSGSTDTQY
TRBV7-9	few	TRBJ1-2	ASSISTGT
TRBV5-6	few	TRBJ2-7	ASSLNVLADYSYEQY
TRBV4-3	few	TRBJ2-7	ASSTRQGRDYEQY
TRBV19	NA	TRBJ1-2	ASSAGGDYGYT
TRBV27	NA	TRBJ2-2	ASSPSEITGELF
TRBV29-1	few	TRBJ1-5	SVVPDQPQH
TRBV5-4	NA	TRBJ1-2	ASSLDRAHYGYT
TRBV12-5	NA	TRBJ1-1	ASGLVTGEGTEAF
TRBV11-1	NA	TRBJ2-2	ASSLDWTGANTGELF
TRBV7-2	few	TRBJ2-7	ASSATSGRLGQY